These 5 T cell receptor beta chains were all obtained from the same sample, sequenced in a study of cytomegalovirus exposure and HLA in healthy donors. It was with 60 Vbeta and 13 Jbeta primers that the PCR ran. The assay was immunoSEQ multiplex PCR, and TCRdb's table has in-frame clones only and misses some. The sample includes about 160,000 clones, roughly 80% of them seen just once. The sequencing sample was made of PBMCs. The receptors here all came from a female donor in good health and CMV-seronegative.

The chain uses TRBV11-2 and TRBJ1-1; D is unclear. Per the germline V gene, CDR1 is SGHAT and CDR2 is FQNNGV. The CDR3 contains 11 residues. With 1 base removed from V and 10 bases from J, the gap between germline ends came to 7 bases. The CDR3, as DNA: TGTGCCAGCAGCTTAGTCCAATCAGCTTTCTTT. Translating it yields CASSLVQSAFF.

J is TRBJ2-5 and V is TRBV6-5, with 8 bases aligning to TRBD2. Germline CDR1 and CDR2: MNHEY and SVGAGI. The junction had 4 bases not matched to a gene; V was cut back by 0 bases and J by 4 bases. The CDR3 spans 15 residues. In DNA, the CDR3 is TGTGCCAGCAGTTACTCTAGCGGGGACGGAGAGACCCAGTACTTC. Translation: CASSYSSGDGETQYF.

The V call is TRBV28, the J call TRBJ2-7, with 9 nucleotides matching TRBD1. The germline V gene has CDR1 MDHEN and CDR2 SYDVKM. With V trimmed by 2 bases and J by 5 bases, 10 bases remained unmatched. CDR3 length equals 16 residues. For the CDR3, the DNA is TGTGCCAGCAGTTTAAAACTGGGGACAGGGAACAACGAGCAGTACTTC. Its translation: CASSLKLGTGNNEQYF.

The chain links TRBV5-1 to TRBJ1-2; D perhaps matches TRBD1 (6 bases). V was clipped by 1 base and J by 2 bases, with 12 bases between them. The CDR3 consists of 15 residues. The germline V gene has CDR1 SGHRS and CDR2 YFSETQ. CDR3 nucleotide sequence: TGCGCCAGCAGCTTGCAAACAGGGAACAACTATGGCTACACCTTC. Its translation is CASSLQTGNNYGYTF.

The chain carries TRBV27 and TRBJ2-2; maybe TRBD2 (6 bases). The ends were cut back, 3 bases at V and 0 bases at J, with 11 bases in the middle. This CDR3 spans 16 amino acids. Germline V gene data show CDR1 as MNHEY and CDR2 as SMNVEV (reference sequence). The CDR3 is CASSLGREANTGELFF. For the CDR3, the DNA is TGTGCCAGCAGTTTGGGGCGGGAAGCGAACACCGGGGAGCTGTTTTTT.